The source of this T cell receptor (beta chain) is a study of OX40 agonist ivuxolimab in advanced cancers. General study findings and limits: Circulating CD4+ and CD8+ T cells showed clonal expansion by week 6 at 0.1 to 3.0 mg/kg.

The CDR3 runs 12 residues. Germline CDR1 reads SGHNT; CDR2 reads YYREEE (reference sequence). V dropped 0 bases and J dropped 11 bases, with 11 bases sitting between them. Generated by immunoSEQ multiplex PCR, the TCRdb table keeps only in-frame clones and is missing some. The table records 25,000 to 35,000 clones, roughly 74% of them present only once. On this clone itself: Its antigen is unidentified.

The chain recombines TRBV5-4 with TRBJ2-5, with D perhaps assigned TRBD1 or TRBD2 (5 bases each). Sequenced material: CD4+ or CD8+ T cells sorted from blood, taken in a trial of the OX40 agonist ivuxolimab. The TCR was taken from an adult with an advanced solid tumor such as melanoma, head and neck, liver or kidney cancer. The CDR3, as DNA: TGTGCCAGCAGCTTGGACTTAGGGGAGCAGTACTTC. Protein sequence: CASSLDLGEQYF.